The clone carrying this TCR beta chain showed up many times. The antigen is undetermined. For TCRbeta, the library was prepared with unique molecular identifiers. TCRdb re-derived calls from the PCR reads in MiXCR, one entry per CDR3 protein. The sample lists about 200,000 distinct CDR3 sequences, roughly 6.3% occurring once. The CDR3 consists of 14 residues. Trimming shortened V by 3 bases and J by 1 base, and 10 bases separated the two germline ends. The record originates from a study of T-cell reconstitution after alpha-beta-depleted transplantation in children. Study-wide findings and caveats: Reportedly, only several hundred clones from non-depleted graft cells drove alpha-beta T-cell counts at about two months.

The chain combines TRBV12-3 or TRBV12-4 with TRBJ2-7, with D uncertain. The sample here was PBMCs, taken before TCRalphabeta/CD19-depleted stem cell transplant. This clonotype was sampled from a girl less than two years old with combined immunodeficiency, due to receive a stem cell transplant. Written as DNA, the CDR3 is TGTGCCAGCAGTTTTTTGGGTTTATCCTACGAGCAGTACTTC. Protein sequence: CASSFLGLSYEQYF.